This TCR beta chain was profiled in a study of CD8 T cells in ankylosing spondylitis (dated 2017 in TCRdb). For context, the study as a whole: To find TCR variants linked to disease, the study profiled T cell receptor beta repertoires in ankylosing spondylitis patients and healthy donors. The full study cohort comprised 25 ankylosing spondylitis patients and roughly 100 healthy donors. Peripheral blood samples were taken, and synovial fluid was additionally collected from ankylosing spondylitis patients. Overall results and qualifications from the work: Blood from ankylosing spondylitis patients appeared to be characterized by a TCR beta motif made up of several highly homologous amino acid variants. Some motif variants had previously been reported in the synovial fluid and blood of reactive arthritis patients, which suggests shared mechanisms of disease initiation. In peripheral blood, the disease-linked clones were found at relatively low frequencies and had a CD8+ phenotype. The disease-linked clones were reported to be significantly enriched in matched synovial fluid samples from ankylosing spondylitis patients.

This clonotype was seen many times. The clone's antigen remains unknown. Base quality data are lacking; no much larger clone is found one base away. The CDR3 goes from the cysteine to the phenylalanine over 14 residues. Only the CDR3 region is kept as DNA, spanning 42 bases read in frame from base 1. The germline ends are 13 bases apart after V is trimmed by 3 bases and J by 4 bases. CDR1 and CDR2, looked up from the germline V gene, are MNHEY and SVGEGT. For sequencing, an Illumina HiSeq 2500 was employed. Quantitative 5'-RACE with molecular barcodes was used to prepare TCR beta libraries. For the original study's pipeline: A new computational method based on a probabilistic model of VDJ rearrangement was used to identify disease-linked TCR variants. The public reads were quality trimmed at Q25 with fastp and then assembled into clones with MiXCR by TCRdb, keeping productive beta chains. Under each unique CDR3 protein, matching rows form one entry showing the most common genes and DNA. These V and J calls are TCRdb output, not the study's own analysis. This sample has some 250,000 distinct CDR3 sequences in its table, and 8% to 9.5% of those were observed once. The leading ten clones occupy nearly 7% of the sample.

The source material was blood, either unsorted or a sorted T cell fraction (not recorded which). The receptor was derived from a male donor with ankylosing spondylitis or in good health (not recorded which). The chain joins TRBV6-2 or TRBV6-3 to TRBJ2-7, and the D gene may be TRBD2, 5 bases matching. Here the CDR3 is given as CASSYSGRFYEQYF. Read as DNA, the sequence is TGTGCCAGCAGTTATTCGGGGAGATTTTACGAGCAGTACTTC.